Each of the 25 T cell receptor beta chains below was sequenced from the same sample in a study of graft-versus-host responses after intestinal transplantation. Measured with immunoSEQ multiplex PCR; TCRdb has only the in-frame clones, and not every one. Among 95,000 to 110,000 clones, around 90% were seen once, and the ten largest hold about 0.73%. These receptors have no identified antigens. Here the sequenced sample was unstimulated CD4+ T cells sorted from spleen or lymph node cells, taken before transplant. The receptors come from a human donor who was the organ donor for an intestinal transplant.

The rearrangement links TRBV11-3 to TRBJ1-1; D is undetermined. V was cut by 6 bases and J by 10 bases, with 15 bases left in between. This CDR3 region has 12 residues. Germline loops: CDR1 SGHNT, CDR2 YENEEA. CDR3 DNA: TGTGCCAGCAGTCCGGACCAGGACCGAGCTTTCTTT. Its translation is CASSPDQDRAFF.

The chain links TRBV7-9 to TRBJ2-1, with TRBD2 as a possible D gene (5 bases). Germline CDR1 reads SEHNR; CDR2 reads FQNEAQ (reference sequence). V was cut by 0 bases and J by 0 bases, with 18 bases left in between. The CDR3 spans 19 residues. The CDR3 here is CASSLATLSSGSSYNEQFF. CDR3 nucleotides: TGTGCCAGCAGCTTAGCCACCTTATCAAGTGGGAGCTCCTACAATGAGCAGTTCTTC.

The genes are TRBV29-1 and TRBJ2-5, with 7 positions matching TRBD1. Germline V gene lookup returns CDR1 SQVTM and CDR2 ANQGSEA. This CDR3 spans 14 amino acids. J gave up 1 base and V 6 bases, and 8 bases lay outside the gene matches. CDR3 region: CSVDGTAFQETQYF. DNA of the CDR3: TGCAGCGTGGACGGGACAGCCTTCCAAGAGACCCAGTACTTC.

The chain recombines TRBV27 with TRBJ2-5; D perhaps matches TRBD2 (6 bases). In germline, CDR1 is MNHEY, CDR2 SMNVEV (reference sequence). This CDR3 contains 16 residues. V was clipped by 1 base and J by 2 bases, with 14 bases between them. The CDR3 bases are TGTGCCAGCAGTTTATGGGGTAGCGGCTATCAAGAGACCCAGTACTTC. Translating gives CASSLWGSGYQETQYF.

This clone was observed once. This chain joins TRBV2 and TRBJ2-2; maybe TRBD2 (6 bases). Germline loops: CDR1 SNHLY, CDR2 FYNNEI. Trimming left V 3 bases short and J 5 bases short, with 13 bases between. This CDR3 region has 15 residues. CDR3 region: CASSEEGRSTGELFF. The CDR3 DNA sequence: TGTGCCAGCAGTGAGGAGGGGCGCAGTACCGGGGAGCTGTTTTTT.

This clone turned up a few times. The junction does not match germline at one end; this may be a read error. This chain connects TRBV11-3 to TRBJ2-2; the D call may be TRBD1 or TRBD2 (6 bases each). Per the germline V gene, CDR1 is SGHNT and CDR2 is YENEEA. This CDR3 region has 17 residues. The CDR3 bases are TGTGCCACCAGCTTAGGGGGGCAGGGGAGGAACACCGGGGAGCTGTTTTTT. Translated, it gives CATSLGGQGRNTGELFF.

The rearrangement uses TRBV12-5 and TRBJ2-1; the D gene is possibly TRBD1 (5 bases). Germline-derived CDR1 and CDR2 are LGHNT and FRNRAP. Trimming took 5 bases from V and 4 from J, leaving 12 bases between them. The CDR3 consists of 14 residues. The CDR3, as DNA: TGTGCTAGTGGTAATGCAGGGTTTTACAATGAGCAGTTCTTC. Residues: CASGNAGFYNEQFF.

This sequence joins TRBV9 and TRBJ2-1, with 8 bases aligning to TRBD1. Trimming removed 2 bases from V and 9 bases from J; junction bases left unmatched: 10. Germline V CDR1 and CDR2: SGDLS, YYNGEE. This CDR3 spans 15 amino acids. CDR3 residues: CASSVSGTGTGEQFF. The CDR3 coding sequence is TGTGCCAGCAGCGTTTCCGGGACAGGAACCGGTGAGCAGTTCTTC.

V and J are TRBV7-6 and TRBJ1-3, with D perhaps matching TRBD1 (5 bases). Germline V CDR1 and CDR2: SGHVS, FNYEAQ. Trimming pared 5 bases from V and 4 bases from J, leaving 12 bases between. This CDR3 spans 14 amino acids. The CDR3: CASSLGTGGNTIYF. The CDR3 DNA follows: TGTGCCAGCAGCCTGGGGACGGGCGGAAACACCATATATTTT.

This clone appeared a single time. V usage is TRBV11-2 and J usage is TRBJ1-6, with 8 bases aligning to TRBD1. The CDR3 covers 17 residues. V gave up 2 bases and J gave up 10 bases; unmatched junction bases: 13. The germline V gene encodes CDR1 SGHAT and CDR2 FQNNGV. CDR3 region: CASSLNPGTGFRSPLHF. The CDR3 DNA follows: TGTGCCAGCAGCTTAAACCCCGGGACAGGATTTCGGTCACCCCTCCACTTT.

The chain couples TRBV18 to TRBJ2-4, with D uncertain. Germline values: CDR1 KGHSH, CDR2 LQKENI. The CDR3 length is 16 residues. V lost 0 bases to trimming and J lost 6 bases, with 15 bases between them. CDR3 in DNA: TGTGCCAGCTCACCACCGGACGGCCGATCGGTAAACATTCAGTACTTC. It specifies CASSPPDGRSVNIQYF.

The table lists this clone with a count of one. The chain joins TRBV7-2 to TRBJ2-1, with TRBD2 identical over 9 bases. The CDR3 sequence is 15 residues long. The V segment lost 5 bases and the J segment 4 bases; nucleotides outside the gene matches: 6. CDR1 and CDR2 (germline): SGHTA, FQGNSA. CDR3 amino acids: CASSVLAGDYNEQFF. CDR3 DNA: TGTGCCAGCAGCGTGTTAGCGGGGGATTACAATGAGCAGTTCTTC.

This chain joins TRBV11-3 and TRBJ2-7, with unresolved D. V gave up 1 base and J gave up 5 bases, with 15 bases separating them. CDR1 and CDR2 (germline): SGHNT, YENEEA. The CDR3 covers 15 residues. The CDR3 bases are TGTGCCAGCAGCTTAGGACCGACGCCTTCGGACGAGCAGTACTTC. As protein: CASSLGPTPSDEQYF.

The rearrangement links TRBV6-1 to TRBJ2-3, with TRBD1 identical over 9 bases. The CDR3 has 15 amino acids. V shed 5 bases and J 5 bases; nucleotides not matched to a gene: 8. CDR1 and CDR2 from the germline V gene are MNHNS and SASEGT. In nucleotides, the CDR3 is TGTGCCAGCAGTCTCAGACAGGGGGAGGGAGATACGCAGTATTTT. Its translation is CASSLRQGEGDTQYF.

The V gene is TRBV11-1, the J gene TRBJ1-6, with 9 bases matching TRBD1. CDR3 length: 14 residues. Looked up from germline, CDR1 is SGHAT and CDR2 is FQDESV (reference sequence). The V gene end was trimmed by 5 bases and the J gene end by 10 bases; junction bases not matched to a gene: 6. The CDR3 spells CASSLGTGRSPLHF. In DNA, the CDR3 is TGTGCCAGCAGCCTCGGGACAGGGAGATCACCCCTCCACTTT.

The J gene is TRBJ2-7, the V gene TRBV19; D not certain. This CDR3 spans 14 amino acids. Germline V gives CDR1 LNHDA, CDR2 SQIVND (reference sequence). V lost 2 bases and J 3 bases, leaving 11 bases between the germline ends. The CDR3 spells CASSILPLFYEQYF. The CDR3 region has the DNA TGTGCCAGTAGTATACTCCCCCTCTTCTACGAGCAGTACTTC.

This chain links TRBV2 with TRBJ2-5; D unresolved. There are 11 residues in the CDR3. V lost 4 bases and J lost 5, with 5 bases in between. CDR1 and CDR2 from the germline V gene are SNHLY and FYNNEI. CDR3 coding DNA: TGTGCCAGCAGTGTTTTTGAGACCCAGTACTTC. Amino acids: CASSVFETQYF.

This rearrangement joins TRBV9 to TRBJ2-3; 9 nucleotides agree with TRBD2. Germline CDR1 SGDLS, CDR2 YYNGEE. Losses at the gene ends were 3 bases for V and 1 base for J; bases not matched to a gene: 3. The CDR3 spans 15 residues. CDR3 coding DNA: TGTGCCAGCAGCGCGGTAGCGGGGGGCACAGATACGCAGTATTTT. It encodes CASSAVAGGTDTQYF.

V gene TRBV5-1 combines with J gene TRBJ2-7; no firm D call. CDR1 SGHRS and CDR2 YFSETQ come from the germline V gene. CDR3 length: 14 amino acids. The V gene lost 0 bases and the J gene lost 1 base, with 8 bases spanning the gap. The CDR3 nucleotides are TGCGCCAGCAGCTTGGCGTACGGTTCCTACGAGCAGTACTTC. Residues: CASSLAYGSYEQYF. Using reference TRBV5-1 and TRBJ2-7 for the parts outside the CDR3, the full variable domain is KAGVTQTPRYLIKTRGQQVTLSCSPISGHRSVSWYQQTPGQGLQFLFEYFSETQRNKGNFPGRFSGRQFSNSRSEMNVSTLELGDSALYLCASSLAYGSYEQYFGPGTRLTVT.

This clone was seen a few times. The rearrangement links TRBV19 to TRBJ2-2, with a tentative D call TRBD2 (6 bases). Germline V gene sequence: CDR1 LNHDA, CDR2 SQIVND (reference sequence). V lost 9 bases, J lost 0 bases, and 14 bases lay in between. This CDR3 comprises 15 residues. This CDR3 is CARIRRLANTGELFF. The CDR3 DNA follows: TGTGCCAGAATCCGTCGACTAGCGAACACCGGGGAGCTGTTTTTT.

J is TRBJ1-2 and V is TRBV28; D gene unclear. Trimming removed 2 bases from V and 8 bases from J, with 15 bases in between. Germline CDR1 and CDR2: MDHEN and SYDVKM. The CDR3 has 14 residues. In DNA form, the CDR3 reads TGTGCCAGCAGTTTAGCATCCCTCGGGGAGGGCTACACCTTC. It encodes CASSLASLGEGYTF.

The chain combines TRBV29-1 with TRBJ2-7, with D perhaps matching TRBD1 or TRBD2 (5 bases each). Germline CDR1 reads SQVTM; CDR2 reads ANQGSEA. This CDR3 contains 11 residues. The V gene lost 4 bases and the J gene lost 5 bases, with 9 bases spanning the gap. DNA of the CDR3: TGCAGCGTTGTAGGGACCCACGAGCAGTACTTC. This codes for CSVVGTHEQYF.

The rearrangement joins TRBV7-2 to TRBJ2-7; the D call may be TRBD1 or TRBD2 (5 bases each). V was cut by 3 bases and J by 4 bases, with 16 bases left in between. CDR1 SGHTA and CDR2 FQGNSA come from the germline V gene. The CDR3 loop spans 15 amino acids. CDR3 protein: CASSLARGPLYEQYF. The DNA of the CDR3 is TGTGCCAGCAGCTTGGCCCGGGGACCCCTTTACGAGCAGTACTTC.

This chain joins TRBV19 and TRBJ2-7, with 8 bases that match TRBD2. The CDR3 consists of 15 residues. Germline CDR1 and CDR2: LNHDA and SQIVND (reference sequence). V lost 5 bases, J lost 0 bases, and 6 bases stayed unmatched. The CDR3 sequence: CASSSKRESSYEQYF. CDR3 coding DNA: TGTGCCAGTAGTTCCAAGCGGGAGAGCTCCTACGAGCAGTACTTC.

This rearrangement joins TRBV19 to TRBJ2-7, with D possibly TRBD1 on 5 matching bases. Germline V gene sequence: CDR1 LNHDA, CDR2 SQIVND (reference sequence). The CDR3 sequence is 13 residues long. V was shortened by 5 bases and J by 3 bases, with 11 bases between the two germline ends. The CDR3 bases are TGTGCCAGTAGTCTGAACAGGAACTACGAGCAGTACTTC. Translating it yields CASSLNRNYEQYF. The full variable domain, rest sourced from reference TRBV19 and TRBJ2-7, is DGGITQSPKYLFRKEGQNVTLSCEQNLNHDAMYWYRQDPGQGLRLIYYSQIVNDFQKGDIAEGYSVSREKKESFPLTVTSAQKNPTAFYLCASSLNRNYEQYFGPGTRLTVT.